Many counts were recorded for the clone carrying this T cell receptor (beta chain). Antigen specificity is unknown. This sample is part of a study of T cells after yellow fever vaccination. Study-level results: The booster response re-showed most primary clones: approximately 97% CD4, approximately 85% CD8.

TCRdb independently ran MiXCR on the 5' RACE reads; one entry per CDR3 protein. The repertoire consists of almost 70,000 distinct CDR3 sequences, with under 6.5% occurring once and the leading ten covering about 2%. The junction had 7 bases not matched to a gene; V was cut back by 0 bases and J by 5 bases. Germline CDR1 and CDR2: SGDLS and YYNGEE. The CDR3 loop spans 16 amino acids. The receptor was derived from a man aged 18 to 29 who received the YFV17D yellow fever vaccine. The chain employs TRBV9 and TRBJ1-5, with 8 positions matching TRBD1. This specimen consisted of CD4+ T cells sorted from PBMCs, obtained around 15 days after the first yellow fever vaccination. CDR3 DNA sequence: TGTGCCAGCAGCGTAGGGGGGTCAGGGGGCGATCAGCCCCAGCATTTT. It translates to CASSVGGSGGDQPQHF.